Listed below are T cell receptor beta chains from one sample, sequenced in a study of T-cell memory formation after mild COVID-19. In TCRdb, the 5' RACE reads were re-called with MiXCR into one record per CDR3 protein. There are 270,000 or so distinct CDR3 sequences in the sample; approximately 16% occur only once, and 20% to 25% lies in the top ten. The sequencing sample was made of PBMCs or a T cell subset sorted from them (not recorded which). The receptors were gathered from a man in his late teens or twenties who had mild COVID-19 (a few samples of this study predate the infection). Cell type and time point are not known. CDR3s include the opening cysteine and the closing phenylalanine or tryptophan. D genes are given only for firm matches. Where a row states a size, it is once, few, many or the class of an expanded clone; other rows omit it.

clone size: NA; D gene: NA; J gene: TRBJ2-4; V gene: TRBV4-1; CDR3 DNA: TGCGCCAGCAGCCAAGAGATGATAGGAGGCCAAAACATTCAGTACTTC; CDR3 protein: CASSQEMIGGQNIQYF
clone size: few; D gene: NA; J gene: TRBJ1-2; V gene: TRBV7-3; CDR3 DNA: TGTGCCAGCAGCAAAAGTTCCGGTCATGGCTACACCTTC; CDR3 protein: CASSKSSGHGYTF
clone size: NA; D gene: NA; J gene: TRBJ1-3; V gene: TRBV7-2; CDR3 DNA: TGTGCCAGCAGCTTACAGCAGGGCGCGACTGGAAACACCATATATTTT; CDR3 protein: CASSLQQGATGNTIYF
clone size: NA; D gene: TRBD1; J gene: TRBJ1-1; V gene: TRBV28; CDR3 DNA: TGTGCCAGCAGCGCCCCGGTGGGACAGGGTGAAGCTTTCTTT; CDR3 protein: CASSAPVGQGEAFF
clone size: few; D gene: TRBD2; J gene: TRBJ2-7; V gene: TRBV7-6; CDR3 DNA: TGTGCCAGCAGCTCCGGGACTAGCGGGGGCCAGAGCTCCTACGAGCAGTACTTC; CDR3 protein: CASSSGTSGGQSSYEQYF
clone size: NA; D gene: NA; J gene: TRBJ1-2; V gene: TRBV5-1; CDR3 DNA: TGCGCCAGCTATCCGCCTTCTGGCAATCCTAACTATGGCTACACCTTC; CDR3 protein: CASYPPSGNPNYGYTF
clone size: many; D gene: NA; J gene: TRBJ2-5; V gene: TRBV5-1; CDR3 DNA: TGCGCCAGCAGCTTGGCATCGCAAGAGACCCAGTACTTC; CDR3 protein: CASSLASQETQYF
clone size: NA; D gene: TRBD1; J gene: TRBJ2-1; V gene: TRBV25-1; CDR3 DNA: TGTGCCAGCAGTGAATGGGAGACAGGGAAGAATGAGCAGTTCTTC; CDR3 protein: CASSEWETGKNEQFF
clone size: NA; D gene: NA; J gene: TRBJ2-7; V gene: TRBV7-2; CDR3 DNA: TGTGCCAGCAGCTTATGGGCAGGGGGAGGGTACGAGCAGTACTTC; CDR3 protein: CASSLWAGGGYEQYF
clone size: NA; D gene: NA; J gene: TRBJ1-2; V gene: TRBV5-4; CDR3 DNA: TGTGCCAGCAGTGTAAGAGGGGGGGACTATGGCTACACCTTC; CDR3 protein: CASSVRGGDYGYTF
clone size: few; D gene: TRBD2; J gene: TRBJ2-3; V gene: TRBV2; CDR3 DNA: TGTGCCAGCAGCGGACTAGCGAACACAGATACGCAGTATTTT; CDR3 protein: CASSGLANTDTQYF
clone size: NA; D gene: NA; J gene: TRBJ1-2; V gene: TRBV28; CDR3 DNA: TGTGCCAGCAGTTTAAGGGGTACCAATGGCTACACCTTC; CDR3 protein: CASSLRGTNGYTF
clone size: NA; D gene: NA; J gene: TRBJ2-3; V gene: TRBV7-3; CDR3 DNA: TGTGCCAGCAGCACGTACGGACTTGATACGCAGTATTTT; CDR3 protein: CASSTYGLDTQYF
clone size: NA; D gene: NA; J gene: TRBJ1-1; V gene: TRBV5-1; CDR3 DNA: TGCGCCAGCAGCGACATTCCAGGGGTTGGCACTGAAGCTTTCTTT; CDR3 protein: CASSDIPGVGTEAFF
clone size: NA; D gene: NA; J gene: TRBJ2-5; V gene: TRBV20-1; CDR3 DNA: TGCAGTGCTAGAGCGGCCGGAGGGGGCGGGGAGACCCAGTACTTC; CDR3 protein: CSARAAGGGGETQYF
clone size: few; D gene: NA; J gene: TRBJ1-5; V gene: TRBV21-1; CDR3 DNA: TGTGCCAGCAGCAATACCCGATTTGGACAGTCGTGGACAGGTCAGCCCCAGCATTTT; CDR3 protein: CASSNTRFGQSWTGQPQHF
clone size: NA; D gene: TRBD1; J gene: TRBJ1-1; V gene: TRBV5-6; CDR3 DNA: TGTGCCAGCAGCTCCCCCAGCGGCAGGGGGCCGTGGACTGAAGCTTTCTTT; CDR3 protein: CASSSPSGRGPWTEAFF
clone size: many; D gene: TRBD1; J gene: TRBJ2-3; V gene: TRBV7-2; CDR3 DNA: TGTGCCAGCAGCTTATCGAACAGGGGGCGAGATACGCAGTATTTT; CDR3 protein: CASSLSNRGRDTQYF
clone size: NA; D gene: TRBD1; J gene: TRBJ2-6; V gene: TRBV6-6; CDR3 DNA: TGTGCCAGCAATGACGCGACAGGGGGCGCTGGGGCCAACGTCCTGACTTTC; CDR3 protein: CASNDATGGAGANVLTF
clone size: few; D gene: NA; J gene: TRBJ2-3; V gene: TRBV4-3; CDR3 DNA: TGCGCCAGCAGCCCCGGAGGTGTAACAGATACGCAGTATTTT; CDR3 protein: CASSPGGVTDTQYF
clone size: NA; D gene: NA; J gene: TRBJ2-3; V gene: TRBV18; CDR3 DNA: TGTGCCAGCTCACCCTACGGGACACCCACGCAGTATTTT; CDR3 protein: CASSPYGTPTQYF
clone size: NA; D gene: NA; J gene: TRBJ2-7; V gene: TRBV5-1; CDR3 DNA: TGCGCCACCAAAGTTGGAGATTCCTACGAGCAGTACTTC; CDR3 protein: CATKVGDSYEQYF
clone size: few; D gene: NA; J gene: TRBJ2-5; V gene: TRBV7-9; CDR3 DNA: TGTGCCAGCAGCTTAGTTGCCCCAGCAGAGACCCAGTACTTC; CDR3 protein: CASSLVAPAETQYF
clone size: many; D gene: TRBD1; J gene: TRBJ1-5; V gene: TRBV4-1; CDR3 DNA: TGCGCCAGCAGCCAAGACGCAGGGGGCTATCAGCCCCAGCATTTT; CDR3 protein: CASSQDAGGYQPQHF
clone size: NA; D gene: TRBD1; J gene: TRBJ1-1; V gene: TRBV6-2/TRBV6-3; CDR3 DNA: TGTGCCAGCAGTTACGGTTACAGGGGGGCTGAAGCTTTCTTT; CDR3 protein: CASSYGYRGAEAFF
clone size: few; D gene: NA; J gene: TRBJ2-7; V gene: TRBV4-3; CDR3 DNA: TGCGCCAGCAGCCAATCGGGACGGAATTACGAGCAGTACTTC; CDR3 protein: CASSQSGRNYEQYF
clone size: NA; D gene: NA; J gene: TRBJ2-1; V gene: TRBV6-2/TRBV6-3; CDR3 DNA: TGTGCCAGCAGTTACTTGGGGGTAAACAATGAGCAGTTCTTC; CDR3 protein: CASSYLGVNNEQFF
clone size: NA; D gene: TRBD1; J gene: TRBJ1-5; V gene: TRBV28; CDR3 DNA: TGTGCCAGCAGAGGAAGACCCGGACAGGGGGATAGCAATCAGCCCCAGCATTTT; CDR3 protein: CASRGRPGQGDSNQPQHF
clone size: NA; D gene: NA; J gene: TRBJ2-7; V gene: TRBV6-2/TRBV6-3; CDR3 DNA: TGTGCCAGCAGCCCCACAGGGAACTACGAGCAGTACTTC; CDR3 protein: CASSPTGNYEQYF
clone size: NA; D gene: TRBD1; J gene: TRBJ1-6; V gene: TRBV7-2; CDR3 DNA: TGTGCCAGCAGCACTACCGGGACAGGGGCCTCACCCCTCCACTTT; CDR3 protein: CASSTTGTGASPLHF
clone size: many; D gene: TRBD2; J gene: TRBJ2-3; V gene: TRBV7-2; CDR3 DNA: TGTGCCAGCAGCCCCACGGCGGGGGGGCCGGTAGATACGCAGTATTTT; CDR3 protein: CASSPTAGGPVDTQYF
clone size: NA; D gene: NA; J gene: TRBJ2-7; V gene: TRBV28; CDR3 DNA: TGTGCCAGCAGTCTGGAGATCTACGAGCAGTACTTC; CDR3 protein: CASSLEIYEQYF
clone size: few; D gene: NA; J gene: TRBJ2-5; V gene: TRBV20-1; CDR3 DNA: TGCAGTGCTGCCGGGAGCGGGGAGACCCAGTACTTC; CDR3 protein: CSAAGSGETQYF
clone size: NA; D gene: NA; J gene: TRBJ1-4; V gene: TRBV7-2; CDR3 DNA: TGTGCCAGCAGCCTCACGGGGGGCGCGGAAAAACTGTTTTTT; CDR3 protein: CASSLTGGAEKLFF
clone size: few; D gene: NA; J gene: TRBJ1-2; V gene: TRBV6-5; CDR3 DNA: TGTGCCAGCAGTTACTCGACGGCAGGGTTTGGCTACACCTTC; CDR3 protein: CASSYSTAGFGYTF
clone size: few; D gene: TRBD1; J gene: TRBJ2-5; V gene: TRBV11-2; CDR3 DNA: TGTGCCAGCAGCATACGAGGGGACAGCGGGACCCAGTACTTC; CDR3 protein: CASSIRGDSGTQYF
clone size: NA; D gene: NA; J gene: TRBJ1-2; V gene: TRBV6-1; CDR3 DNA: TGTGCCAGTAGCTACCCTTCTTTCTATGGCTACACCTTC; CDR3 protein: CASSYPSFYGYTF
clone size: NA; D gene: NA; J gene: TRBJ1-1; V gene: TRBV12-3/TRBV12-4; CDR3 DNA: TGTGCCAGCAGTGGGTATCGGACTGAAGCTTTCTTT; CDR3 protein: CASSGYRTEAFF
clone size: once; D gene: NA; J gene: TRBJ2-6; V gene: TRBV28; CDR3 DNA: TGTGCCAGCAGTTTATTCAGGCACTCTGGGGCCAACGTCCTGACTTTC; CDR3 protein: CASSLFRHSGANVLTF
clone size: NA; D gene: NA; J gene: TRBJ1-1; V gene: TRBV7-2; CDR3 DNA: TGTGCCAGCACCATTAATAACGGGGGTCCCACTGAAGCTTTCTTT; CDR3 protein: CASTINNGGPTEAFF